Here is one T cell receptor (beta chain) with its context. The antigen it recognizes is unknown. The sample holds no much larger clone one base away, and base qualities are not on file. These data are taken from a study of cytomegalovirus exposure and HLA in healthy donors (TCRdb year 2017). Looking at the study overall: A later analysis indicated that the 95 to 150 validation repertoires were generated on the platform also employed for the roughly 650 repertoires of the first cohort. The study was designed to test whether signatures of past pathogen exposure could be identified by cataloging public T cell receptors. Along with the approximately 670-subject first cohort, a separate validation cohort of around 110 different subjects was used. High-throughput TCR immunosequencing, statistical association of individual TCRs with disease status, and machine learning were combined to predict cytomegalovirus infection status.

V and J are truncated by 5 bases and 6 bases respectively, leaving an intervening sequence of 16 bases. The germline V gene supplies CDR1 MNHEY and CDR2 SVGAGI. Inclusive of the bounding cysteine and phenylalanine, the CDR3 is 14 residues long. Of the read, only the CDR3 DNA is kept; its 42 bases are in frame from base 1. What the research found in general, with its limitations: The classifier was reported to diagnose cytomegalovirus status with high specificity and sensitivity in both the original cohort and the validation cohort. A later analysis had no HLA typing for the validation cohort, so co-occurrence there was scored across all 110 or so repertoires. A later analysis found that TCRs clustered in the first cohort also tended to co-occur in the 120 validation repertoires, with 94% of cluster scores above 0. In vitro tests confirmed that a few of the cytomegalovirus-associated TCR beta chains recognize cytomegalovirus antigens. Most TCR sequences were seen in very few donors, while some public TCRs were found in many individuals. It was suggested by the authors that the approach could potentially be generalized to other disease states and immunological phenotypes. The study gave a list of 150 to 200 TCR beta chains associated with cytomegalovirus.

The receptor library was made with the immunoSEQ multiplex PCR assay. The paper's processing steps were these. A statistical classification framework was built to diagnose cytomegalovirus status from the catalog of TCR beta chain sequences. Not all clones reach the TCRdb copy of this immuneACCESS table, which keeps in-frame sequences only. Checked studies attribute under half of the gap to unresolved V genes and leave the rest unexplained. The V and J calls and the clone size are those of that table, but D and trimming were determined from the DNA. Recorded for this sample are roughly 60,000 clones; more than 85% of them occurred a single time. In total, the top ten clones hold roughly 2.3% of the sample. The donors were included in the validation cohort of approximately 130 subjects, a group kept apart from the roughly 670-subject first cohort.

This sequence uses TRBV6-5 and TRBJ1-2; matching of 5 bases hints at TRBD1 as the D gene. This TCR came from a woman aged 25 to 45 in good health and CMV-seronegative. Specimen: PBMCs. The DNA sequence is as follows: TGTGCCAGCAGTGGGGGGGGATCTGGGGATGGCTACACCTTC. Its amino acids are CASSGGGSGDGYTF.